The entry that follows covers one T cell receptor (beta chain) sequence. Its antigen is still unknown. At one end the junction does not follow the germline gene, possibly because of a read error. In making TCR cDNA, 5'RACE template switching added a universal primer site and UMIs to it. TCRdb reanalysed the 5' RACE reads using MiXCR and keeps one entry per CDR3 protein. The data contain hundreds of thousands of distinct CDR3 sequences, roughly a fifth of them singletons. The sample originates from a study of T cells after yellow fever vaccination. Study observations and caveats: Abundant contaminating clonotypes from the bulk population could appear in FACS-sorted repertoires. Of the clonotypes, a small share occurred in both CD4 and CD8 compartments.

Germline V gives CDR1 SGHTA, CDR2 FQGNSA. The CDR3 spans 14 residues. The chain employs TRBV7-2 and TRBJ2-3, with 12 bases aligning to TRBD2. Sample: PBMCs, taken roughly 20 days after the first yellow fever vaccination. This sequence originates from a man between 18 and 35 years old who received the YFV17D yellow fever vaccine. The CDR3, as DNA: TGTGCCAGCAGCCTAGCGGGGGGGCAAGATACGCAGTATTTT. It codes for CASSLAGGQDTQYF.